This T cell receptor (beta chain) emerged from a study of metastatic and nonmetastatic thyroid tumors. At the level of the study: Repertoires were compared across blood and tumor or nodule tissue from malignant and benign thyroid patients. General study findings and limits: It was reportedly found that TCR beta diversity was significantly higher in malignant thyroid tumors than in benign nodules, a difference seen in both blood and tumor samples.

A remark on this clone: What it binds is not known. One junction end does not reproduce the germline sequence, and a read error may be involved.

Every patient was untreated before thyroid surgery. Methods used by the authors: To classify distant metastasis in papillary thyroid cancer, a model was built from CDR3 differences across clinicopathological groups. TCRdb re-analyzed the PCR reads through MiXCR. The V and J calls come from TCRdb's annotation, not from the publication. This sample has about 53,000 clones, with 20% to 25% found just once. The germline gives CDR1 DFQATT, CDR2 SNEGSKA (reference sequence). The CDR3 length is 11 residues. The chain links TRBV20-1 to TRBJ1-1; D gene uncertain. The sequencing sample was made of blood. This receptor was taken from a female donor with papillary thyroid cancer or a benign thyroid nodule (not recorded which). Some clones in this sample may be carry-over from other donors' samples. The CDR3 coding sequence is TGCAGTGCTAGAGATGTGGGTGAAGCTCTCTTT. Its translation: CSARDVGEALF.